This T cell receptor beta chain comes out of a study of T cell repertoires in cytomegalovirus infection. TCRdb reprocessed the reads with MiXCR, giving one entry per CDR3 protein. The sample records some 560,000 distinct CDR3 sequences, under 45% being singletons. The ends were cut back, 6 bases at V and 0 bases at J, with 13 bases in the middle. The CDR3 consists of 15 residues. This clonotype was recorded only once. What it recognizes is unknown. V gene TRBV12-3 or TRBV12-4 combines with J gene TRBJ2-3, with D unclear. The source was cultured PBMCs, collected from culture after CMV antigen stimulation. The clonotype originates from a human donor in good health (CMV status not recorded). Some clones in this sample may be carry-over from other donors' samples. This CDR3 is CASRTGEPSTDTQYF. CDR3 in DNA: TGTGCCAGCAGGACGGGTGAACCTAGCACAGATACGCAGTATTTT.